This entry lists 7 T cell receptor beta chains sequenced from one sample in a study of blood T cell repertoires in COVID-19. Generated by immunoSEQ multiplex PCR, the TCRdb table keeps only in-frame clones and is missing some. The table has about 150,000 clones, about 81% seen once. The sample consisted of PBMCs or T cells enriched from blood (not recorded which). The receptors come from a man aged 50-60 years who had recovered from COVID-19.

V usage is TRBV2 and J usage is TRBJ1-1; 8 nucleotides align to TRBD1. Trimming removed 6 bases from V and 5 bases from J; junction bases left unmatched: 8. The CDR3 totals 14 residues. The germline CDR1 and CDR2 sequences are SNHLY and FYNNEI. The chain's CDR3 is CASRGRTGRTEAFF. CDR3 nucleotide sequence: TGTGCCAGCAGAGGGAGGACAGGGAGGACTGAAGCTTTCTTT. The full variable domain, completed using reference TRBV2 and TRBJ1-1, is EPEVTQTPSHQVTQMGQEVILRCVPISNHLYFYWYRQILGQKVEFLVSFYNNEISEKSEIFDDQFSVERPDGSNFTLKIRSTKLEDSAMYFCASRGRTGRTEAFFGQGTRLTVV.

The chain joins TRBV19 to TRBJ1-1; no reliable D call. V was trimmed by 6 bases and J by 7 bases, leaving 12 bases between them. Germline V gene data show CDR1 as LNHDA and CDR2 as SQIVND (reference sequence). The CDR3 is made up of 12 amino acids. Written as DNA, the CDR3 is TGTGCCAGTAGCCCGAGGAGTTTTGAAGCTTTCTTT. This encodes CASSPRSFEAFF. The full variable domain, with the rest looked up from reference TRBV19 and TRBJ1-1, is DGGITQSPKYLFRKEGQNVTLSCEQNLNHDAMYWYRQDPGQGLRLIYYSQIVNDFQKGDIAEGYSVSREKKESFPLTVTSAQKNPTAFYLCASSPRSFEAFFGQGTRLTVV.

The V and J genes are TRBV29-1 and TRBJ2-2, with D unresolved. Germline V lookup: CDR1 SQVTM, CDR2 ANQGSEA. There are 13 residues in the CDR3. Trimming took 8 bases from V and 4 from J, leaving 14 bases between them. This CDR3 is CSSALTPTGELFF. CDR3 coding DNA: TGCAGCTCCGCACTAACACCCACCGGGGAGCTGTTTTTT.

The CDR3 here is CASSTRTGMANTGELFF. DNA of the CDR3: TGTGCCAGCAGCACGCGGACAGGGATGGCGAACACCGGGGAGCTGTTTTTT. V is TRBV7-3 and J is TRBJ2-2; 8 bases agree with TRBD1. The V and J ends lost 5 bases and 0 bases, in that order; junction bases with no gene match: 8. The CDR3 contains 17 residues. The V gene's germline CDR1 is SGHTA and CDR2 FQGTGA.

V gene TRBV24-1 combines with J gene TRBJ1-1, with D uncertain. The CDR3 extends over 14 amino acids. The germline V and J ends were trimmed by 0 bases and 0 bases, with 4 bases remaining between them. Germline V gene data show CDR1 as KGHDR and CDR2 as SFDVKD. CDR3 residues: CATSDLPMNTEAFF. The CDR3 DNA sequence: TGTGCCACCAGTGATTTGCCAATGAACACTGAAGCTTTCTTT.

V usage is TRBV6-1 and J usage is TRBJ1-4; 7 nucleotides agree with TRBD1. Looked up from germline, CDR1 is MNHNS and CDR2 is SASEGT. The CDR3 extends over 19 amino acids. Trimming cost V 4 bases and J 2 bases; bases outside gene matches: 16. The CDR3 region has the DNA TGTGCCAGCAGTGCCAGACAGGCATTACAGGGGTTGACTAATGAAAAACTGTTTTTT. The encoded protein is CASSARQALQGLTNEKLFF.

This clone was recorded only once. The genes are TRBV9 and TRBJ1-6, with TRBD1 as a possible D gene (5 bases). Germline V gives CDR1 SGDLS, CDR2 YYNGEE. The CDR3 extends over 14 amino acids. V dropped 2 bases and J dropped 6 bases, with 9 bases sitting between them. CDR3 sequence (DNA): TGTGCCAGCAGCGTGACCGACAGTAATTCACCCCTCCACTTT. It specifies CASSVTDSNSPLHF. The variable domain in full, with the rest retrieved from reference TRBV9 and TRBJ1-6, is DSGVTQTPKHLITATGQRVTLRCSPRSGDLSVYWYQQSLDQGLQFLIQYYNGEERAKGNILERFSAQQFPDLHSELNLSSLELGDSALYFCASSVTDSNSPLHFGNGTRLTVT.